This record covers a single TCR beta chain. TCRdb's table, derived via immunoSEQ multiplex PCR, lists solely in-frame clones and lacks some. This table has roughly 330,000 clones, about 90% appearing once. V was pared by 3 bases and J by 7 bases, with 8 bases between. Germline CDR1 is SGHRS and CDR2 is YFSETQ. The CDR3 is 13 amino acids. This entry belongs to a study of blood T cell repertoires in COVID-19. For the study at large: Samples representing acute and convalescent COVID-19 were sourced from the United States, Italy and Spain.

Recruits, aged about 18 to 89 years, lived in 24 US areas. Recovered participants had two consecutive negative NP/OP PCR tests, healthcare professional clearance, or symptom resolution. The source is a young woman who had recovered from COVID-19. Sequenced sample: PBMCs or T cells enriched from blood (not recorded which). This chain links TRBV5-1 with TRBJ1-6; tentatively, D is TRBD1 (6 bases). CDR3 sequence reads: CASSWDTNSPLHF. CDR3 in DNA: TGCGCCAGCAGCTGGGACACCAATTCACCCCTCCACTTT.